A selection of T cell receptor beta chains follows, all from one sample in a study of blood T cell repertoires in COVID-19. Clones were sequenced by immunoSEQ multiplex PCR, and TCRdb holds only the in-frame ones, with some missing. The profile shows about 100,000 clones, over 80% of them singletons. The sequenced sample was peripheral blood. These receptors were taken from a man of 80 years or more with acute or convalescent COVID-19. Each CDR3 is given with its conserved first and last residue. The order of the fields is J gene, D gene, V gene, clone size, CDR3 protein, CDR3 DNA. The D gene is left open where the match is weak. Clone size is given for some rows only: seen once, a few or many times, or a class if the clone is expanded.

>TRBJ2-7|.|TRBV3-1/TRBV3-2|.
CARTSYEQYF
TGTGCCAGAACTTCCTACGAGCAGTACTTC
>TRBJ1-1|TRBD1|TRBV29-1|once
CSADRVVNTEAFF
TGCAGCGCCGACAGGGTGGTGAACACTGAAGCTTTCTTT
>TRBJ1-1|TRBD1|TRBV5-1|.
CASSRDRGSEAFF
TGCGCCAGCAGCCGGGACAGGGGATCCGAAGCTTTCTTT
>TRBJ1-6|.|TRBV5-1|.
CASSLEREWNSPLHF
TGCGCCAGCAGCTTGGAAAGGGAGTGGAATTCACCCCTCCACTTT
>TRBJ1-2|TRBD1|TRBV28|.
CASSQQGVGGYTF
TGTGCCAGCAGCCAGCAGGGGGTTGGAGGCTACACCTTC
>TRBJ2-7|.|TRBV30|.
CAWSGGAYEQYF
TGTGCCTGGAGTGGCGGTGCCTACGAGCAGTACTTC
>TRBJ2-7|.|TRBV3-1/TRBV3-2|once
CASSQGGLSGFSYEQYF
TGTGCCAGCAGCCAAGGGGGCCTCAGCGGGTTCTCCTACGAGCAGTACTTC
>TRBJ1-5|.|TRBV5-1|.
CASSLGGGDQPQHF
TGCGCCAGCAGCTTGGGCGGGGGCGATCAGCCCCAGCATTTT
>TRBJ1-1|TRBD1|TRBV7-2|.
CASSRTGEAFF
TGTGCCAGCAGTCGGACAGGGGAAGCTTTCTTT
>TRBJ1-1|TRBD1|TRBV12-3/TRBV12-4|.
CASRDRGATEAFF
TGTGCCAGCAGGGACAGGGGGGCCACTGAAGCTTTCTTT
>TRBJ1-2|.|TRBV6-5|once
CASSPGTKHDGYTF
TGTGCCAGCAGTCCGGGGACAAAGCATGATGGCTACACCTTC
>TRBJ2-5|.|TRBV18|.
CASSPQGRETQYF
TGTGCCAGCTCACCCCAGGGCCGTGAGACCCAGTACTTC
>TRBJ2-5|.|TRBV11-2|.
CASSFGRAPQETQYF
TGTGCCAGCAGCTTTGGCAGGGCCCCACAAGAGACCCAGTACTTC
>TRBJ1-5|.|TRBV27|once
CASSLAGNSNQPQHF
TGTGCCAGCAGTTTGGCGGGGAATAGCAATCAGCCCCAGCATTTT
>TRBJ1-3|.|TRBV19|few
CASSPPRYGNTIYF
TGTGCCAGTAGTCCTCCCAGATACGGAAACACCATATATTTT
>TRBJ1-2|.|TRBV4-1|.
CASSQEGQGQSYGYTF
TGCGCCAGCAGCCAAGAGGGCCAGGGGCAGAGCTATGGCTACACCTTC
>TRBJ2-1|TRBD2|TRBV7-2|.
CASSQSGGVNEQFF
TGTGCCAGCAGCCAAAGCGGGGGCGTCAATGAGCAGTTCTTC
>TRBJ2-2|TRBD1|TRBV9|.
CASTDNNRGQTGELFF
TGTGCCAGCACCGATAACAACAGGGGGCAGACCGGGGAGCTGTTTTTT
>TRBJ1-5|TRBD1|TRBV27|once
CASSLGTGGRSNQPQHF
TGTGCCAGCAGTTTAGGGACAGGGGGCCGGAGCAATCAGCCCCAGCATTTT
>TRBJ1-1|TRBD1|TRBV5-1|.
CASSLNSGQGVFF
TGCGCCAGCAGCTTAAACTCGGGACAGGGGGTGTTCTTT
>TRBJ1-5|TRBD1|TRBV7-3|.
CASSLSRGQGPYSNQPQHF
TGTGCCAGCAGCTTAAGTCGCGGACAGGGGCCGTATAGCAATCAGCCCCAGCATTTT
>TRBJ2-1|.|TRBV5-1|.
CASSFVGHEQFF
TGCGCCAGCAGCTTTGTGGGGCATGAGCAGTTCTTC
>TRBJ1-1|TRBD1|TRBV18|.
CASSPPGQLNTEAFF
TGTGCCAGCTCACCTCCGGGACAGCTGAACACTGAAGCTTTCTTT
>TRBJ2-2|.|TRBV10-3|once
CAISDPPDRRSNTGELFF
TGTGCCATCAGTGACCCTCCTGACAGGCGATCGAACACCGGGGAGCTGTTTTTT
>TRBJ1-3|TRBD1|TRBV5-5|.
CASSSGTGGHGNTIYF
TGTGCCAGCAGCTCCGGGACAGGGGGTCACGGAAACACCATATATTTT
>TRBJ2-3|TRBD2|TRBV27|once
CASGSGGHTDTQYF
TGTGCCAGCGGAAGCGGGGGGCACACAGATACGCAGTATTTT
>TRBJ1-1|.|TRBV10-1|.
CASSRGVNTEAFF
TGCGCCAGCAGCCGGGGGGTTAACACTGAAGCTTTCTTT
>TRBJ1-6|TRBD1|TRBV19|.
CASSTLGQGLNSPLHF
TGTGCCAGTAGTACCCTTGGACAGGGATTGAATTCACCCCTCCACTTT
>TRBJ2-7|TRBD1|TRBV9|.
CASSVATTGGDEQYF
TGTGCCAGCAGCGTCGCCACGACAGGGGGCGACGAGCAGTACTTC
>TRBJ2-1|.|TRBV28|.
CASIVTAAGSYNEQFF
TGTGCCAGCATCGTAACCGCGGCGGGGTCCTACAATGAGCAGTTCTTC
>TRBJ1-2|TRBD1|TRBV6-5|.
CASHRGPNYGYTF
TGTGCCAGCCACAGGGGGCCTAACTATGGCTACACCTTC
>TRBJ1-2|.|TRBV11-2|.
CASSVLNPANYGYTF
TGTGCCAGCAGCGTGCTCAACCCGGCTAACTATGGCTACACCTTC
>TRBJ1-4|.|TRBV19|.
CASSTGEKLFF
TGTGCCAGTAGTACGGGTGAAAAACTGTTTTTT
>TRBJ1-4|.|TRBV9|few
CASSTGTTNEKLFF
TGTGCCAGCAGCACAGGGACCACTAATGAAAAACTGTTTTTT
>TRBJ2-1|.|TRBV2|.
CASSVTGSSYNEQFF
TGTGCCAGCAGTGTTACAGGGAGCTCCTACAATGAGCAGTTCTTC
>TRBJ2-5|TRBD1|TRBV4-3|.
CASSQDRQGQETQYF
TGCGCCAGCAGCCAAGATCGACAGGGTCAAGAGACCCAGTACTTC
>TRBJ1-1|TRBD1|TRBV6-2/TRBV6-3|once
CASSYGTGAEAFF
TGTGCCAGCAGTTACGGAACAGGGGCTGAAGCTTTCTTT
>TRBJ2-7|TRBD2|TRBV4-3|.
CASSPVGLAASYEQYF
TGCGCCAGCAGCCCGGTGGGACTAGCGGCTTCCTACGAGCAGTACTTC
>TRBJ2-7|TRBD1|TRBV5-6|.
CASSLVGQGASYEQYF
TGTGCCAGCAGCTTGGTGGGACAGGGGGCCAGCTACGAGCAGTACTTC
>TRBJ1-1|.|TRBV7-2|few
CASSPTATGTEAFF
TGTGCCAGCAGCCCGACAGCGACTGGGACTGAAGCTTTCTTT
>TRBJ2-1|.|TRBV3-1/TRBV3-2|.
CASSQAAGEQFF
TGTGCCAGCAGCCAAGCAGCAGGTGAGCAGTTCTTC
>TRBJ2-1|.|TRBV6-1|.
CASSAQRTLRLSYGNEQFF
TGTGCCAGCAGTGCCCAGAGAACATTGCGACTCAGTTATGGGAATGAGCAGTTCTTC
>TRBJ1-5|TRBD1|TRBV5-8|few
CASRYRGQQPQHF
TGTGCCAGCAGGTACAGGGGGCAACAGCCCCAGCATTTT
>TRBJ1-1|.|TRBV10-3|.
CAISDLGAMGTEAFF
TGTGCCATCAGTGATTTGGGGGCGATGGGCACTGAAGCTTTCTTT
>TRBJ1-3|TRBD1|TRBV18|.
CASLRDRTNSGNTIYF
TGTGCCAGCTTAAGGGACAGGACCAATTCTGGAAACACCATATATTTT
>TRBJ2-5|TRBD2|TRBV9|.
CASTLRGGLGETQYF
TGTGCCAGTACCCTGCGGGGGGGCCTAGGGGAGACCCAGTACTTC
>TRBJ1-2|.|TRBV5-6|.
CASSSIDDRLNGYTF
TGTGCCAGCAGCTCCATAGATGACAGGCTGAATGGCTACACCTTC
>TRBJ2-1|TRBD1|TRBV7-7|few
CASSLGTGHNEQFF
TGTGCCAGCAGCTTAGGGACAGGGCACAATGAGCAGTTCTTC